This T cell receptor beta chain originates from a study of blood T cell repertoires in COVID-19. Study-wide context: From the United States, Italy and Spain came samples of acute and convalescent COVID-19. PBMCs, B-cell-depleted T cells, or T cells provided the cDNA or gDNA that made up the material.

As originally analysed: Scientists estimated how many nucleated cells there were by amplifying reference gene primers. Some clones are missing from TCRdb's copy, which holds only in-frame ones; the method was immunoSEQ multiplex PCR. D and trimming were read from the DNA, whereas the V and J calls and clone size are those reported in that table. The sample gives 40,000 or so clones, approximately 85% of which show up once; 23% is in the top ten. The TCR originated in a man between 70 and 80 years old with acute or convalescent COVID-19. The sample comprised peripheral blood.

The CDR3: CASSLEGTGYYEQYF. CDR3 coding DNA: TGTGCCAGCAGTTTAGAGGGGACAGGCTACTACGAGCAGTACTTC. The genes are TRBV28 and TRBJ2-7, with 8 bases aligning to TRBD1. The CDR3 spans 15 residues. Looked up from germline, CDR1 is MDHEN and CDR2 is SYDVKM. J lost 3 bases, V lost 2 bases, and 6 bases had no gene match.